This T cell receptor (beta chain) was sequenced during a study of neoadjuvant anti-PD-1 for oral cavity cancer (dated by TCRdb to the early 2020s). With regard to the full study: Before curative-intent surgical resection, most patients were given three to four biweekly doses of nivolumab at 3 mg/kg. A fourth nivolumab dose was given around day 43 to patients without progression, and definitive surgical resection was performed in those patients on days 50-56. Under RECIST 1.1, patients with complete response, partial response or stable disease were classed as responders, and patients with progression were classed as non-responders. There were roughly 11 patients in the parent correlative cohort, and the response rate was approximately 36%.

Taken with the paper, the label for time point translates to: after neoadjuvant nivolumab, at surgical resection. Patients had been newly diagnosed with stage II-IVA oral cavity squamous cell carcinoma, and no prior systemic or radiation treatment had been given to the patients. The cohort was made up of patients with locally advanced, HPV-negative oral cavity squamous cell carcinoma. No culture maintenance or expansion was done, as the peripheral blood mononuclear cells went straight to analysis. Samples were obtained from a longitudinal correlative study of a single-arm phase II trial of neoadjuvant nivolumab in oral cavity squamous cell carcinoma. Genomic DNA-based TCRbeta sequencing was performed on subject-matched pre- and post-treatment PBMCs and tumors from three responders and three non-responders. Peripheral blood mononuclear cells were collected before nivolumab treatment and were collected again after treatment, at the time of surgery. Genomic DNA was isolated from PBMCs using the Maxwell RSC DNA from Cells kit.

With regard to this clone: The antigen it recognizes is unknown. Base quality data are lacking; no much larger clone is found one base away.

PBMC libraries used mostly 480 ng of input genomic DNA for deep sequencing, with six replicates per sample. The immunoSEQ hsTCRbeta kit was used to prepare TCRbeta libraries, following the manufacturer's instructions. Sequencing of the completed libraries took place using an Illumina NovaSeq 6000 S4 flow cell after they had been pooled to 2.5 to 3.5 nM. Per the original workflow: The immunoSEQ Analyzer handled quality control and preprocessing of the raw data. The analysis was limited to productive rearrangements, and each clonotype was defined by a unique CDR3 amino acid sequence. Repertoire clonality was estimated as the Gini-Simpson index, which was computed with the R package tcR. Student's t test was used to compare Gini indices, and Pearson correlation was used to assess associations with tumor size change. TCRdb retrieved this table from immuneACCESS and kept in-frame rearrangements only. Not all clones are present; in checked studies, unresolved V genes account for under half, and no reason is known for the remainder. From that table come the V and J calls and clone size; the DNA was used to work out D and trimming. The sample table contains about 14,000 clones; only one count was recorded for 60% to 85% of them. The ten largest clones represent more than 2% of the sample.

CDR1 is given as SGHDT and CDR2 as YYEEEE, both from the germline V gene. The CDR3 covers 14 residues, taking in both the cysteine and the phenylalanine. Only the CDR3 DNA stays, 42 bases, in frame from base 1. V sheds 1 base and J sheds 5 bases, leaving 10 bases between their ends. Beyond this particular receptor, the publication reports: Higher pretreatment blood Treg/Th17 ratios correlated with both higher pretreatment blood TCRbeta clonality and lower post-treatment tumor TCRbeta clonality. After neoadjuvant nivolumab, significantly higher T cell clonality (Gini index) was found within PBMCs in non-responders than in responders. The TCR analyses had only a few patients in each response group, and the authors called for validation in larger cohorts.

The source material was PBMCs, sampled after nivolumab (anti-PD-1) treatment. The TCR originated in a person aged 40 to 85 with oral cavity squamous cell carcinoma. The V and J segments used are TRBV5-6 and TRBJ1-5, with no confidently assigned D gene. The CDR3 region: CASSLSAIDQPQHF. The DNA sequence follows: TGTGCCAGCAGCTTGTCGGCAATTGATCAGCCCCAGCATTTT. The CDR3 plus the reference TRBV5-6 and TRBJ1-5 genes for the other parts give the full variable domain: DAGVTQSPTHLIKTRGQQVTLRCSPKSGHDTVSWYQQALGQGPQFIFQYYEEEERQRGNFPDRFSGHQFPNYSSELNVNALLLGDSALYLCASSLSAIDQPQHFGDGTRLSIL.